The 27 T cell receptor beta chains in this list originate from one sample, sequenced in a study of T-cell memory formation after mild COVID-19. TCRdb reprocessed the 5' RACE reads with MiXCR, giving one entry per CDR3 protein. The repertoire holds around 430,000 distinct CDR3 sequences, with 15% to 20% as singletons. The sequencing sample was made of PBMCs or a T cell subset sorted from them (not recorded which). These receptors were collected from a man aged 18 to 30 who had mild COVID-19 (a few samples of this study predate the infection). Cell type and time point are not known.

The CDR3 region has the DNA TGTGCCAGCACTGACTGGGGGGCAGATACGCAGTATTTT. Protein: CASTDWGADTQYF. The chain links TRBV7-9 to TRBJ2-3, with a weak D call TRBD2 (6 bases). Per germline, CDR1 SEHNR and CDR2 FQNEAQ (reference sequence). The CDR3 runs to 13 residues. V lost 7 bases to trimming and J lost 4 bases, with 12 bases between them.

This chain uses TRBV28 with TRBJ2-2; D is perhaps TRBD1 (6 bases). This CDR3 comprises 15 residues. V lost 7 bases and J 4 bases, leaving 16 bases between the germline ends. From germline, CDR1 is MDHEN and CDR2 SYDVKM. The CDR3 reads CASTLGGIGTGELFF. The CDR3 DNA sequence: TGTGCCAGCACCTTAGGGGGTATCGGCACCGGGGAGCTGTTTTTT.

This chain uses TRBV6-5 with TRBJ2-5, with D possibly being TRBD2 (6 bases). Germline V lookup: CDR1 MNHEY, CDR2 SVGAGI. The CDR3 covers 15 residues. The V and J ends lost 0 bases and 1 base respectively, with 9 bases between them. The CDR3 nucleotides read TGTGCCAGCAGTTACTCCGGGAGAATCCAAGAGACCCAGTACTTC. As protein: CASSYSGRIQETQYF.

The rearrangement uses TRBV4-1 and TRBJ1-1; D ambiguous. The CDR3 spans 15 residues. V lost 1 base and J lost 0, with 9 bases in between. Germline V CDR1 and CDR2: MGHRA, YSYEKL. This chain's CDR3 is CASSQVAGLNTEAFF. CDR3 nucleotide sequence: TGCGCCAGCAGCCAAGTGGCCGGGTTGAACACTGAAGCTTTCTTT.

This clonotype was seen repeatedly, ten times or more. CDR3 residues: CASSWSSGAETQYF. CDR3 nucleotides: TGTGCCAGCAGCTGGTCCTCAGGGGCGGAGACCCAGTACTTC. The chain is built from TRBV7-9 and TRBJ2-5; D possibly corresponds to TRBD1 (6 bases). The CDR3 runs 14 residues. CDR1 SEHNR and CDR2 FQNEAQ come from the germline V gene (reference sequence). Between the trimmed V and J ends, which lost 4 bases and 5 bases, there was a span of 14 bases.

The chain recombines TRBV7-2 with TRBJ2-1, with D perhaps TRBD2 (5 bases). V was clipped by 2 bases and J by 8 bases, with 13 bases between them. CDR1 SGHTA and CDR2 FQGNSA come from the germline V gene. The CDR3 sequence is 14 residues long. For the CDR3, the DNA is TGTGCCAGCAGCTTAACCGTGAGGGTTGATGAGCAGTTCTTC. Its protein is CASSLTVRVDEQFF.

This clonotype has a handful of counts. The CDR3 loop is CASSWSGGPYEQYF. The CDR3 coding sequence is TGTGCCAGCAGCTGGTCGGGGGGGCCGTACGAGCAGTACTTC. The rearrangement links TRBV7-8 to TRBJ2-7; TRBD2 aligns across 8 bases. Germline V lookup: CDR1 SGHVS, CDR2 FQNEAQ. V lost 4 bases and J lost 4; bases outside the gene matches: 6. The CDR3 consists of 14 residues.

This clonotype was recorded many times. The DNA of the CDR3 is TGCGCCAGCAGCTTGGACGGGGATACGCAGTATTTT. Encoded protein: CASSLDGDTQYF. V is TRBV5-1 and J is TRBJ2-3, with D uncertain. The CDR3 spans 12 residues. V lost 0 bases to trimming and J lost 6 bases, with 5 bases between them. Per germline, CDR1 SGHRS and CDR2 YFSETQ.

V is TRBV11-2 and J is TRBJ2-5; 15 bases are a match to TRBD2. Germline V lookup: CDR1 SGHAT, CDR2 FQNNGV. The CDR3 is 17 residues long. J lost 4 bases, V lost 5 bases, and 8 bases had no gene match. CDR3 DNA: TGTGCCAGCAGCCTCCGGACTAGCGGGGGGGCGGTAGAGACCCAGTACTTC. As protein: CASSLRTSGGAVETQYF.

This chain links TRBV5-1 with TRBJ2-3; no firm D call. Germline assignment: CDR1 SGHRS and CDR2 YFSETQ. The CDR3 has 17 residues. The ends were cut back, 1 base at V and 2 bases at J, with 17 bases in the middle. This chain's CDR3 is CASSLSKVDFYTDTQYF. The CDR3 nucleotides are TGCGCCAGCAGCTTGTCGAAGGTCGACTTTTACACAGATACGCAGTATTTT. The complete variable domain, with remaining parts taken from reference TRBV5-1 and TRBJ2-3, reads KAGVTQTPRYLIKTRGQQVTLSCSPISGHRSVSWYQQTPGQGLQFLFEYFSETQRNKGNFPGRFSGRQFSNSRSEMNVSTLELGDSALYLCASSLSKVDFYTDTQYFGPGTRLTVL.

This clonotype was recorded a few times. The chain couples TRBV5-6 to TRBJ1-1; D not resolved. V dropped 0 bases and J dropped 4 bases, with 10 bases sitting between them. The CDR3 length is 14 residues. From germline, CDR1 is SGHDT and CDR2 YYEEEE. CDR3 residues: CASSLVSGVTEAFF. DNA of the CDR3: TGTGCCAGCAGCTTGGTATCCGGGGTCACTGAAGCTTTCTTT. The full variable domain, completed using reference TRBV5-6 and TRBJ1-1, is DAGVTQSPTHLIKTRGQQVTLRCSPKSGHDTVSWYQQALGQGPQFIFQYYEEEERQRGNFPDRFSGHQFPNYSSELNVNALLLGDSALYLCASSLVSGVTEAFFGQGTRLTVV.

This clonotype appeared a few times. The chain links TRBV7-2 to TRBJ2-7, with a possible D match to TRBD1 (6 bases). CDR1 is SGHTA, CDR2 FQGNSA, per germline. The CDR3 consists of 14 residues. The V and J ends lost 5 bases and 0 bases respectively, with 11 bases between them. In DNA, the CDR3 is TGTGCCAGCAGCCCCGACAGGTTCTCCTACGAGCAGTACTTC. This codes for CASSPDRFSYEQYF.

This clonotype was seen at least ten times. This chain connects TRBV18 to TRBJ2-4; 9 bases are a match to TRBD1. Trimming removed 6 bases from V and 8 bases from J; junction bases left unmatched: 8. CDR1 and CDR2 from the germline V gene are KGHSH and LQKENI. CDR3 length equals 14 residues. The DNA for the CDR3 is TGTGCCAGCTCGGGGACAGGGTTAAAGGACATTCAGTACTTC. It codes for CASSGTGLKDIQYF. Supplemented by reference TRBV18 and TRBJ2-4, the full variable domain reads NAGVMQNPRHLVRRRGQEARLRCSPMKGHSHVYWYRQLPEEGLKFMVYLQKENIIDESGMPKERFSAEFPKEGPSILRIQQVVRGDSAAYFCASSGTGLKDIQYFGAGTRLSVL.

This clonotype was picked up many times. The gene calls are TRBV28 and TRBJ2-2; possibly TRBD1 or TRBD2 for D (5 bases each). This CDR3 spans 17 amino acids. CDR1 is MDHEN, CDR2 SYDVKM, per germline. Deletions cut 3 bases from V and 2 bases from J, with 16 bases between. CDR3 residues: CASSFPPGRANTGELFF. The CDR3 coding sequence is TGTGCCAGCAGTTTCCCCCCAGGGCGGGCTAACACCGGGGAGCTGTTTTTT.

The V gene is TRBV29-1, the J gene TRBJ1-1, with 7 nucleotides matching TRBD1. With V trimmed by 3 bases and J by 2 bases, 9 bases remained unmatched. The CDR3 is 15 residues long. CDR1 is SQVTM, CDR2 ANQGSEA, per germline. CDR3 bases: TGCAGCGTTGAGGGAGGGGGCGCAGGAAACACTGAAGCTTTCTTT. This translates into CSVEGGGAGNTEAFF. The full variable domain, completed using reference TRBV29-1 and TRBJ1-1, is SAVISQKPSRDICQRGTSLTIQCQVDSQVTMMFWYRQQPGQSLTLIATANQGSEATYESGFVIDKFPISRPNLTFSTLTVSNMSPEDSSIYLCSVEGGGAGNTEAFFGQGTRLTVV.

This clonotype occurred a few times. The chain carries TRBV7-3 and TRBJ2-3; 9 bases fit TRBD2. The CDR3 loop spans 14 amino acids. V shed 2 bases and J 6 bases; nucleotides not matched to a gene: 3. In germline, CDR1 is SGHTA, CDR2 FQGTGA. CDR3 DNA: TGTGCCAGCAGCTTACTCAGCGGGGGGGATACGCAGTATTTT. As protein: CASSLLSGGDTQYF.

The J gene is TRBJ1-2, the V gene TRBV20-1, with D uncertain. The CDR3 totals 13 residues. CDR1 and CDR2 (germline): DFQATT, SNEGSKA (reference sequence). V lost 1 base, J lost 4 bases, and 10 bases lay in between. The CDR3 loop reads CSARGAESYGYTF. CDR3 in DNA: TGCAGTGCTAGAGGCGCGGAGAGCTATGGCTACACCTTC.

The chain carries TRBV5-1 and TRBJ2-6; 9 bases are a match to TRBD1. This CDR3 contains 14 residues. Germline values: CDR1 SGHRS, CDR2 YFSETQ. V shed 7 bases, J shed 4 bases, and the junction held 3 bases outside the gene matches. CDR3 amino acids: CASGTGSGANVLTF. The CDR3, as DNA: TGCGCCAGCGGGACAGGGTCCGGGGCCAACGTCCTGACTTTC. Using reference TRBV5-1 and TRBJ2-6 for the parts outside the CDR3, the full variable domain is KAGVTQTPRYLIKTRGQQVTLSCSPISGHRSVSWYQQTPGQGLQFLFEYFSETQRNKGNFPGRFSGRQFSNSRSEMNVSTLELGDSALYLCASGTGSGANVLTFGAGSRLTVL.

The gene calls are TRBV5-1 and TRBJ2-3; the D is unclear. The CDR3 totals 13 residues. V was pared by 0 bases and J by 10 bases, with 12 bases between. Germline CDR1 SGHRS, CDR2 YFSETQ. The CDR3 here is CASSLVLARAQYF. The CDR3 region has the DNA TGCGCCAGCAGCTTGGTTTTGGCTCGCGCGCAGTATTTT.

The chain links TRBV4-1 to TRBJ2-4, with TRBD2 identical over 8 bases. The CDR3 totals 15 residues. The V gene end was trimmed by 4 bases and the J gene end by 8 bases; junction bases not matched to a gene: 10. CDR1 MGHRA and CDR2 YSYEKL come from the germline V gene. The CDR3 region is CASSPRGGPLDIQYF. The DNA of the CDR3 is TGCGCCAGCAGCCCCCGGGGGGGCCCTCTCGACATTCAGTACTTC.

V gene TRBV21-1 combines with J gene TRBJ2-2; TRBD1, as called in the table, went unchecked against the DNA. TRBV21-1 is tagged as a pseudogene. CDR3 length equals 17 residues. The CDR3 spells CASSKYGRRTPRGELFF. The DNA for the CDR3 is TGTGCCAGCAGCAAATACGGGCGGAGAACCCCTCGCGGGGAGCTGTTTTTT.

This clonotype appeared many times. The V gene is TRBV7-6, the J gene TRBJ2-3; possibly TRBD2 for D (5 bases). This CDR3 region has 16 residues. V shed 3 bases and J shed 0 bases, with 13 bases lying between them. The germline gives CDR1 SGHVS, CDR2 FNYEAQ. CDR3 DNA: TGTGCCAGCAGCTTGAGGTCCTGGACTAGCACAGATACGCAGTATTTT. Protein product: CASSLRSWTSTDTQYF. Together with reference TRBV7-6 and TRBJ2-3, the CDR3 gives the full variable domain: GAGVSQSPRYKVTKRGQDVALRCDPISGHVSLYWYRQALGQGPEFLTYFNYEAQQDKSGLPNDRFSAERPEGSISTLTIQRTEQRDSAMYRCASSLRSWTSTDTQYFGPGTRLTVL.

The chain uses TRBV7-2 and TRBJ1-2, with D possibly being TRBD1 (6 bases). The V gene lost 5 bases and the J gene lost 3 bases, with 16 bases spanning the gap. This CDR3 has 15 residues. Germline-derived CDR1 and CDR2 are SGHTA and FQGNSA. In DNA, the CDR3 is TGTGCCAGCAGCATCGACAGGCATCCGTACTATGGCTACACCTTC. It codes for CASSIDRHPYYGYTF.

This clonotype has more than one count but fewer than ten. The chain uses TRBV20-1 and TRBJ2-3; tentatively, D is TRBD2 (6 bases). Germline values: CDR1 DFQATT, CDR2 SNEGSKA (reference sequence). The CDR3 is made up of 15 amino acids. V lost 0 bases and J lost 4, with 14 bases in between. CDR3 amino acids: CSARDGAGWADTQYF. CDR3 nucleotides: TGCAGTGCTAGAGATGGCGCGGGGTGGGCAGATACGCAGTATTTT.

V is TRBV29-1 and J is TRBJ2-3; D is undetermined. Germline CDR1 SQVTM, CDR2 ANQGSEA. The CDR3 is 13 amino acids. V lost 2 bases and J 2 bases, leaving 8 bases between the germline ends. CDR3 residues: CSVEPTATDTQYF. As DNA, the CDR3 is TGCAGCGTTGAACCAACAGCCACAGATACGCAGTATTTT.

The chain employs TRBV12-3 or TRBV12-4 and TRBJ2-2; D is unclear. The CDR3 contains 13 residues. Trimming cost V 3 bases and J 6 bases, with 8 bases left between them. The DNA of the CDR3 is TGTGCCAGCAGTTTGGGTAGGCCCGGGGAGCTGTTTTTT. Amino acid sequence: CASSLGRPGELFF.

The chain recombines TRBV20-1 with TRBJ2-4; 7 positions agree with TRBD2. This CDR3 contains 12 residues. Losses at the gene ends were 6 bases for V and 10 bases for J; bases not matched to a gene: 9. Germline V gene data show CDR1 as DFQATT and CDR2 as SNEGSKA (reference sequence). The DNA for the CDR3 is TGCAGTGCGGGACCGGGGGGTTGGATTCAGTACTTC. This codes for CSAGPGGWIQYF.